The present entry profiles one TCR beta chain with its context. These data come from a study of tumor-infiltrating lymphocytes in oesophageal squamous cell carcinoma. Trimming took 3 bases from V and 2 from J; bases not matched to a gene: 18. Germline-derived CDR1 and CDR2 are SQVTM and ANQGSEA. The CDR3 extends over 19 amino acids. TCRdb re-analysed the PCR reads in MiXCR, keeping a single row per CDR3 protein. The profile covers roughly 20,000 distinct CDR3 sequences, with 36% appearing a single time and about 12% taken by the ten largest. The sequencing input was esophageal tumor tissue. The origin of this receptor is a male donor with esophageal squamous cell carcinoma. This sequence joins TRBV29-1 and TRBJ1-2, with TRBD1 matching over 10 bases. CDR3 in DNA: TGCAGCGTTGAGCCCTCCACTCTGGGACAGGGGACCGAGAACTATGGCTACACCTTC. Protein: CSVEPSTLGQGTENYGYTF.